This passage covers 9 T cell receptor beta chains from one sample sequenced in a study of T cells in Graves' hyperthyroidism and ophthalmopathy. Regions amplified from RNA transcripts were the TCR beta CDR3 regions. In the first-round RT-PCR of the TCR CDR3, the HTBI primer set was used. Each CDR3 protein is one row after TCRdb ran MiXCR on the multiplex PCR reads. Seen here are about 210,000 distinct CDR3 sequences, roughly a sixth observed once, and the top ten hold approximately 50%. The sample consisted of blood. These receptors came from a man between 45 and 60 years old with Graves' hyperthyroidism.

This clonotype was seen repeatedly, ten times or more. The rearrangement uses TRBV2 and TRBJ2-5; TRBD2 matches at 10 bases. Germline trimming cut 2 bases from V and 6 bases from J; bases unmatched to any gene: 3. Per germline, CDR1 SNHLY and CDR2 FYNNEI. The CDR3 sequence is 14 residues long. The CDR3: CASSERTSGQTQYF. The CDR3 bases are TGTGCCAGCAGTGAAAGGACTAGCGGTCAGACCCAGTACTTC.

This clonotype was found many times. This chain joins TRBV19 and TRBJ2-5; the D call may be TRBD1 or TRBD2 (5 bases each). The germline V gene encodes CDR1 LNHDA and CDR2 SQIVND (reference sequence). CDR3 length equals 14 residues. V dropped 6 bases and J dropped 5 bases, with 16 bases sitting between them. CDR3 region: CASSGQGEWETQYF. CDR3 sequence (DNA): TGTGCCAGTAGCGGTCAGGGAGAATGGGAGACCCAGTACTTC.

This clonotype was counted a few times. The rearrangement links TRBV7-9 to TRBJ2-1; TRBD2 matches 11 bases. Germline trimming cut 3 bases from V and 15 bases from J; bases unmatched to any gene: 7. Germline V gene lookup returns CDR1 SEHNR and CDR2 FQNEAQ (reference sequence). This CDR3 has 13 residues. The CDR3 nucleotides are TGTGCCAGCAGCTTGACTAGCGGGGCGGTGGGGTTCTTC. It specifies CASSLTSGAVGFF.

This clonotype showed up many times. J is TRBJ1-1 and V is TRBV30; TRBD1 is a possible D gene (5 bases). V dropped 5 bases and J dropped 0 bases, with 19 bases sitting between them. The CDR3 spans 16 residues. CDR1 is GTSNPN, CDR2 SVGIG, per germline (reference sequence). CDR3 nucleotide sequence: TGTGCCTGGGGTAACCGGGACGGCACAATGAACACTGAAGCTTTCTTT. Its translation: CAWGNRDGTMNTEAFF. The whole variable domain, remainder taken from reference TRBV30 and TRBJ1-1, is SQTIHQWPATLVQPVGSPLSLECTVEGTSNPNLYWYRQAAGRGLQLLFYSVGIGQISSEVPQNLSASRPQDRQFILSSKKLLLSDSGFYLCAWGNRDGTMNTEAFFGQGTRLTVV.

This sequence joins TRBV7-8 and TRBJ1-3, with D uncertain. The CDR3 totals 15 residues. Germline V gene data show CDR1 as SGHVS and CDR2 as FQNEAQ. With 4 bases removed from V and 5 bases from J, the gap between germline ends came to 15 bases. Written as DNA, the CDR3 is TGTGCCAGCAGCTCGCCGTCTTTCTCCCGAAACACCATATATTTT. Its protein is CASSSPSFSRNTIYF.

This clonotype was seen repeatedly, ten times or more. The chain joins TRBV29-1 to TRBJ1-1, with D unresolved. In germline, CDR1 is SQVTM, CDR2 ANQGSEA. V was shortened by 1 base and J by 0 bases, with 6 bases between the two germline ends. The CDR3 extends over 13 amino acids. CDR3 sequence reads: CSVEALMNTEAFF. In DNA, the CDR3 is TGCAGCGTTGAAGCGCTTATGAACACTGAAGCTTTCTTT.

This clonotype was counted many times. This chain uses TRBV7-8 with TRBJ2-1; 9 bases align to TRBD2. V lost 0 bases, J lost 3 bases, and 9 bases stayed unmatched. Germline V lookup: CDR1 SGHVS, CDR2 FQNEAQ. This CDR3 has 18 residues. The CDR3 bases are TGTGCCAGCAGCTTAGCTGCCAGGCGGGAGGGTCTCTACAATGAGCAGTTCTTC. It yields the protein CASSLAARREGLYNEQFF.

This clonotype was seen ten or more times. The CDR3 protein is CASSPGQIVETQYF. The CDR3, as DNA: TGTGCCAGCAGCCCAGGACAGATTGTGGAGACCCAGTACTTC. The chain couples TRBV7-2 to TRBJ2-5, with D tentatively TRBD1 (6 bases). The V gene lost 5 bases and the J gene lost 5 bases, with 15 bases spanning the gap. CDR3 length equals 14 residues. Germline values: CDR1 SGHTA, CDR2 FQGNSA.

This clonotype was recorded many times. The chain has TRBV7-8 and TRBJ2-3; TRBD2 aligns across 11 bases. CDR3 length equals 18 residues. The germline V gene encodes CDR1 SGHVS and CDR2 FQNEAQ. With V trimmed by 7 bases and J by 1 base, 13 bases remained unmatched. Written as DNA, the CDR3 is TGTGCCAGCACGAAACTAGCGGGGGACCACAGGGGCACAGATACGCAGTATTTT. Protein sequence: CASTKLAGDHRGTDTQYF.